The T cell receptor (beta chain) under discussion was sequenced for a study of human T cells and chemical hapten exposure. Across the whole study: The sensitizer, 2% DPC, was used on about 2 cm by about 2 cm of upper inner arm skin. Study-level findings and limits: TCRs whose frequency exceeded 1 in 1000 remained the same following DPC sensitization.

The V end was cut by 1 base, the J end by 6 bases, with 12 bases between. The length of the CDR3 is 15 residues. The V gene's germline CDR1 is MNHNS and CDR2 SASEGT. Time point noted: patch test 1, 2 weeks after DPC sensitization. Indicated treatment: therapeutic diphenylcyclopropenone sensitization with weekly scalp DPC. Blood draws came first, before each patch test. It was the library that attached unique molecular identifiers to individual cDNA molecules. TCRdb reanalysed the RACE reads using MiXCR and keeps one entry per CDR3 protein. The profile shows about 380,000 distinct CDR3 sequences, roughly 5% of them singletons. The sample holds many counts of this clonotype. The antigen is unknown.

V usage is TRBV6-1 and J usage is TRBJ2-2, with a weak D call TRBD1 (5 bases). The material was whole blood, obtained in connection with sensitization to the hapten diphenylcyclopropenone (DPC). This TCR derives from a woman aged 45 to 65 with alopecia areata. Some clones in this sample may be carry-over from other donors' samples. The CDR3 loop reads CASSEGAKGSGELFF. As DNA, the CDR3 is TGTGCCAGCAGTGAAGGCGCGAAGGGGTCCGGGGAGCTGTTTTTT.